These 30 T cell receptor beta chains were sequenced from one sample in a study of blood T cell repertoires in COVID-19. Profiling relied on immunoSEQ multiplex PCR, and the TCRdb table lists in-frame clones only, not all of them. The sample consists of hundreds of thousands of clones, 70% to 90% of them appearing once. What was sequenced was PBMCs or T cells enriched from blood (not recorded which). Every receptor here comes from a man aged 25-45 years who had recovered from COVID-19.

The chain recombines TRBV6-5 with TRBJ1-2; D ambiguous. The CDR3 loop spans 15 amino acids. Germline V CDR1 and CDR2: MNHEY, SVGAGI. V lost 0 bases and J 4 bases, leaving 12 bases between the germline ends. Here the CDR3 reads CASSYSEGIAYGYTF. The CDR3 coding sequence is TGTGCCAGCAGTTACTCCGAGGGTATTGCCTATGGCTACACCTTC.

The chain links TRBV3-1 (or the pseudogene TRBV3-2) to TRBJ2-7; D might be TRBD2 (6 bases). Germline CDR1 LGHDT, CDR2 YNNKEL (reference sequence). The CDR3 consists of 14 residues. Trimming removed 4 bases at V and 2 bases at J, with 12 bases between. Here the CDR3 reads CASSLDYSPYEQYF. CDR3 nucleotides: TGTGCCAGCAGCCTGGACTACTCCCCCTACGAGCAGTACTTC.

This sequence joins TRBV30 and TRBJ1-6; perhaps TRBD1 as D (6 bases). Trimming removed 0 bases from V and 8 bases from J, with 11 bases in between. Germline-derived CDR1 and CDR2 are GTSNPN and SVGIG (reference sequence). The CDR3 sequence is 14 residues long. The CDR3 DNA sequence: TGTGCCTGGAGTGTACCCAGGGGTGATTCACCCCTCCACTTT. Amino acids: CAWSVPRGDSPLHF.

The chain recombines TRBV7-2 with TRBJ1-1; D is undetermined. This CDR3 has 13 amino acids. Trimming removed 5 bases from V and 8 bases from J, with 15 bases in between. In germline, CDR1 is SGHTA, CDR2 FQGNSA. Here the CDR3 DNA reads TGTGCCAGCAGCGAGGCGGGGATCTCCGAAGCTTTCTTT. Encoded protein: CASSEAGISEAFF.

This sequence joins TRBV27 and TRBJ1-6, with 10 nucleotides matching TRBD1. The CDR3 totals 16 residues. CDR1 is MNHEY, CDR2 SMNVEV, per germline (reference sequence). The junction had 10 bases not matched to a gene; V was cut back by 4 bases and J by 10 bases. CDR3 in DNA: TGTGCCAGCAGTTCGACCGGGACAGGGGAGGCGTCACCCCTCCACTTT. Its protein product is CASSSTGTGEASPLHF.

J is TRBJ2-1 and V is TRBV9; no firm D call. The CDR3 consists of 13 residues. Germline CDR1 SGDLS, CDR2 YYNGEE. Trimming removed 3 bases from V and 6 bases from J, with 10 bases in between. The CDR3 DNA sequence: TGTGCCAGCAGCGCCCGGTTTGGCAATGAGCAGTTCTTC. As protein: CASSARFGNEQFF.

The CDR3 DNA follows: TGTGCCAGCAGTGAAGGACAGGGACCCCAGCATTTT. Its protein is CASSEGQGPQHF. V and J are TRBV6-1 and TRBJ1-5; 7 nucleotides match TRBD1. The V segment lost 1 base and the J segment 10 bases; nucleotides outside the gene matches: 1. CDR3 length: 12 residues. Looked up from germline, CDR1 is MNHNS and CDR2 is SASEGT.

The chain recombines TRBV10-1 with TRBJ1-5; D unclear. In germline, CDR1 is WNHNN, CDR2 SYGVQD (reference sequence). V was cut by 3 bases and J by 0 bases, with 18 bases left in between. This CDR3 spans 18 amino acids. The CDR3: CASSDVVWGGLSNQPQHF. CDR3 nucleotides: TGCGCCAGCAGTGACGTAGTTTGGGGAGGGCTTAGCAATCAGCCCCAGCATTTT.

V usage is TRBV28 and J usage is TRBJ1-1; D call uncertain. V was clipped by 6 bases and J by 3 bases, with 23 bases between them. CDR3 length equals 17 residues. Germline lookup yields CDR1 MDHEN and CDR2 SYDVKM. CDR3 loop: CASSPPGLRNLDTEAFF. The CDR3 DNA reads TGTGCCAGCAGCCCTCCCGGACTAAGGAATTTGGACACTGAAGCTTTCTTT. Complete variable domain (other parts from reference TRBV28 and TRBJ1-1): DVKVTQSSRYLVKRTGEKVFLECVQDMDHENMFWYRQDPGLGLRLIYFSYDVKMKEKGDIPEGYSVSREKKERFSLILESASTNQTSMYLCASSPPGLRNLDTEAFFGQGTRLTVV.

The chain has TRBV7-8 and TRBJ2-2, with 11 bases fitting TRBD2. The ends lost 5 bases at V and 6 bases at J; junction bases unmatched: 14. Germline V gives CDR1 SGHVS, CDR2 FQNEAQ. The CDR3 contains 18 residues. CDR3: CASSPSSAGLAAPGELFF. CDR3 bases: TGTGCCAGCAGCCCGAGCTCCGCGGGACTAGCGGCGCCCGGGGAGCTGTTTTTT.

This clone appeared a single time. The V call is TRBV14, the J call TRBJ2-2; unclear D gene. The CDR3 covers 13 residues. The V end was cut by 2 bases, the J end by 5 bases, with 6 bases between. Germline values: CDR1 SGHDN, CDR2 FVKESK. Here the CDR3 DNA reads TGTGCCAGCAGCCAATGGGCGACCGGGGAGCTGTTTTTT. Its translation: CASSQWATGELFF.

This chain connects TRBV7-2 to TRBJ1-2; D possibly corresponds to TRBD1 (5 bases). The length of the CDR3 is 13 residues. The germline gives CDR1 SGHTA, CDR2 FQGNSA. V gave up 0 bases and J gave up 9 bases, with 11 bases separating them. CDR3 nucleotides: TGTGCCAGCAGCTTAGCGGCAGGGCTTAGCTACACCTTC. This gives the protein CASSLAAGLSYTF.

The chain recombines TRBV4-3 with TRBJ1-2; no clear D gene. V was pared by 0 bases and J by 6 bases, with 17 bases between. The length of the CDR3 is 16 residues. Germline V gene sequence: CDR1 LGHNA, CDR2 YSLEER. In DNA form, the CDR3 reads TGCGCCAGCAGCCAAGACCCCCGGGTTATTTGGAATGGCTACACCTTC. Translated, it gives CASSQDPRVIWNGYTF.

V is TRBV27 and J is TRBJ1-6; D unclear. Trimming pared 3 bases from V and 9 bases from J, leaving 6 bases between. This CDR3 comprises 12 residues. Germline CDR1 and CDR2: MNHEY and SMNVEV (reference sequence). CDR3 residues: CASSFVRSPLHF. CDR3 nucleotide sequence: TGTGCCAGCAGTTTTGTGCGTTCACCCCTCCACTTT.

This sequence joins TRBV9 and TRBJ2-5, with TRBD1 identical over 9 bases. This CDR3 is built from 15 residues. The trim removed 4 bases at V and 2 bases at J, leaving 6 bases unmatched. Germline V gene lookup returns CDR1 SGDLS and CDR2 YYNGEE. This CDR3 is CASSPTGGGQETQYF. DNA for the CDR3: TGTGCCAGCAGCCCGACAGGGGGTGGTCAAGAGACCCAGTACTTC. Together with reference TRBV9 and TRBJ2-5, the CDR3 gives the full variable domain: DSGVTQTPKHLITATGQRVTLRCSPRSGDLSVYWYQQSLDQGLQFLIQYYNGEERAKGNILERFSAQQFPDLHSELNLSSLELGDSALYFCASSPTGGGQETQYFGPGTRLLVL.

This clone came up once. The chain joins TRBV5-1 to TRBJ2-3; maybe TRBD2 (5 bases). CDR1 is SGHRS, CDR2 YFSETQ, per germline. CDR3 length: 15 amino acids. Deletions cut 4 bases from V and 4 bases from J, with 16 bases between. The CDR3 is CASSGGRSGADTQYF. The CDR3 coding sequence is TGCGCCAGCAGCGGCGGGCGGAGTGGCGCAGATACGCAGTATTTT. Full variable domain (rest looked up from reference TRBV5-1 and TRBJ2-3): KAGVTQTPRYLIKTRGQQVTLSCSPISGHRSVSWYQQTPGQGLQFLFEYFSETQRNKGNFPGRFSGRQFSNSRSEMNVSTLELGDSALYLCASSGGRSGADTQYFGPGTRLTVL.

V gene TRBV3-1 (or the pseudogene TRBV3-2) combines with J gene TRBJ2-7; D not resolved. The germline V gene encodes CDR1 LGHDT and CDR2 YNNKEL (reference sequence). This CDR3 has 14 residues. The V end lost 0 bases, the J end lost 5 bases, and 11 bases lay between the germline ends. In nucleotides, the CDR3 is TGTGCCAGCAGCCAAGATACGCGTCATGACGAGCAGTACTTC. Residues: CASSQDTRHDEQYF.

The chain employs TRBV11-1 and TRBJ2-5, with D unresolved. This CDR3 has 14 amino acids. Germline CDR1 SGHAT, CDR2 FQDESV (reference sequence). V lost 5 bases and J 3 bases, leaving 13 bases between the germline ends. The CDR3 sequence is CASSVSSRKETQYF. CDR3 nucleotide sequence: TGTGCCAGCAGCGTATCCAGTCGTAAAGAGACCCAGTACTTC.

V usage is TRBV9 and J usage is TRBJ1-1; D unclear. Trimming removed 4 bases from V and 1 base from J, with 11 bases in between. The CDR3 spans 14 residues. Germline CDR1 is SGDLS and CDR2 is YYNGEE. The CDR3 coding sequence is TGTGCCAGCAGCCCCATTCCCCAGAACACTGAAGCTTTCTTT. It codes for CASSPIPQNTEAFF.

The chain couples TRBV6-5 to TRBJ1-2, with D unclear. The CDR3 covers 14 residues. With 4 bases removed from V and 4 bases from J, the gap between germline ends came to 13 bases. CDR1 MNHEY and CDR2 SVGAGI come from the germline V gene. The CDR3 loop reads CASSFGGEGYGYTF. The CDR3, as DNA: TGTGCCAGCAGTTTCGGAGGCGAGGGCTATGGCTACACCTTC.

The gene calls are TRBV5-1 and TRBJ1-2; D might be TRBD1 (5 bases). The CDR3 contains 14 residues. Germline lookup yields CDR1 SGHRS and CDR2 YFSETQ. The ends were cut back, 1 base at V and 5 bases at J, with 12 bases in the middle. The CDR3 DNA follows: TGCGCCAGCAGCTTGAGGCAGGGTCCTTATGGCTACACCTTC. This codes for CASSLRQGPYGYTF. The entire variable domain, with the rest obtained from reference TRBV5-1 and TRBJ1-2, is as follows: KAGVTQTPRYLIKTRGQQVTLSCSPISGHRSVSWYQQTPGQGLQFLFEYFSETQRNKGNFPGRFSGRQFSNSRSEMNVSTLELGDSALYLCASSLRQGPYGYTFGSGTRLTVV.

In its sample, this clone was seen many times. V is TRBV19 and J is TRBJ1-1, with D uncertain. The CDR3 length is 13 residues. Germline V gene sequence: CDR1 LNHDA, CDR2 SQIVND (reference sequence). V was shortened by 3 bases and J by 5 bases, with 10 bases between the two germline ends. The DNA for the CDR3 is TGTGCCAGTAGTATTAATCCGAGGACTGAAGCTTTCTTT. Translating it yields CASSINPRTEAFF.

This chain's CDR3 is CASSEAYGTGELFF. CDR3 sequence (DNA): TGTGCCAGCAGTGAAGCGTACGGCACCGGGGAGCTGTTTTTT. The genes are TRBV6-1 and TRBJ2-2, with D hard to call. Deletions cut 0 bases from V and 4 bases from J, with 6 bases between. This CDR3 spans 14 amino acids. CDR1 is MNHNS, CDR2 SASEGT, per germline.

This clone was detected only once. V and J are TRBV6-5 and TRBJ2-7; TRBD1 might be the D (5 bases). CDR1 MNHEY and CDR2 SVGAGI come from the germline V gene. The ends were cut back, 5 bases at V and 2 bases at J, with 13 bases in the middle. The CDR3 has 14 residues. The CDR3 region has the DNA TGTGCCAGCAGTCGCGACCAGGGCACCTACGAGCAGTACTTC. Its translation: CASSRDQGTYEQYF.

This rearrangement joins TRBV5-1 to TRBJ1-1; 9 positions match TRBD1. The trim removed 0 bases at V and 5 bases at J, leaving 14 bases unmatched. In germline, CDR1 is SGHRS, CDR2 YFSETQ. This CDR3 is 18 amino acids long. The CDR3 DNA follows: TGCGCCAGCAGCTTGGATGTCGGGACAGGGTATCGGGGGACTGAAGCTTTCTTT. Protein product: CASSLDVGTGYRGTEAFF.

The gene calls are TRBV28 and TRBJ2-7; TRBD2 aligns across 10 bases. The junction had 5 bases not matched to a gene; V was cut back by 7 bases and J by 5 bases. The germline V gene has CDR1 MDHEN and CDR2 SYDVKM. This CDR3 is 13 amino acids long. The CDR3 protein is CASKRGGRDEQYF. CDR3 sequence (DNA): TGTGCCAGCAAGCGGGGGGGCCGAGACGAGCAGTACTTC.

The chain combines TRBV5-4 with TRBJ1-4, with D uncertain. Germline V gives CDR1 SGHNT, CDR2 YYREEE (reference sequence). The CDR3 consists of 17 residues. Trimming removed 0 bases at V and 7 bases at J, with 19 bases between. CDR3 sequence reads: CASSLGQQTSGGEKLFF. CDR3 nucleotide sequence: TGTGCCAGCAGCTTGGGGCAACAGACGAGCGGAGGTGAAAAACTGTTTTTT.

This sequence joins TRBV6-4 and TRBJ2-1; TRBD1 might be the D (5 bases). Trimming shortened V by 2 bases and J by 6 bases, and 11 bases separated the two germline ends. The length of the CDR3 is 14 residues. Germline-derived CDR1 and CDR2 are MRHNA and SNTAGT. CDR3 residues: CASSDDSSSNEQFF. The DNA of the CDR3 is TGTGCCAGCAGTGACGACAGTAGCTCCAATGAGCAGTTCTTC.

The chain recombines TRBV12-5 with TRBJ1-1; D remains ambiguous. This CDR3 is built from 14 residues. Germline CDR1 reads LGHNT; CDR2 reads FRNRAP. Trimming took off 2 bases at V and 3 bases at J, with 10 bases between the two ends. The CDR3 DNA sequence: TGTGCTAGTGGTTTGCCGGGAGAGGACACTGAAGCTTTCTTT. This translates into CASGLPGEDTEAFF.

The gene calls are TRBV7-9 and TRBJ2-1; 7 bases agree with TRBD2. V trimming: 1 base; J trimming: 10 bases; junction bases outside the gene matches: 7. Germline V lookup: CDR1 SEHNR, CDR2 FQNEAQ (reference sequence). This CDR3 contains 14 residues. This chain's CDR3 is CASSLGLAGGEQFF. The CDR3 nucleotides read TGTGCCAGCAGCTTAGGACTAGCCGGCGGGGAGCAGTTCTTC.